A single sample gave rise to the 17 T cell receptor beta chains below, sequenced in a study of T cells in women clearing cervical HPV infection. TCRdb's copy holds only in-frame clones and misses some; the assay was immunoSEQ multiplex PCR. This sample contains some 21,000 clones. Sequences were obtained from blood buffy coat. These receptors were taken from a woman between 18 and 70 years old with a cervical HPV16 infection that either progressed to CIN3+ or cleared (not recorded which).

Concerning this clone: Coverage ceases 3 residues before the CDR3 finishes, and the germline J gene fills in the end. The rearrangement links TRBV11-2 to TRBJ1-1, with D unclear. The germline V gene encodes CDR1 SGHAT and CDR2 FQNNGV. Deletions cut 5 bases from V and 7 bases from J, with 20 bases between. The CDR3 extends over 15 amino acids. The CDR3 reads CASSPLSGERLEAFF. The CDR3 bases that were read are TGTGCCAGCAGCCCACTTTCTGGAGAGCGGCTTGAA.

Notes on this clone: An end of the junction does not agree with germline; a read error may underlie this. The read ends 3 residues early relative to the CDR3; the germline J gene fills the gap. The same CDR3 also results from other DNA sequences found in this sample. The chain carries TRBV12-5 and TRBJ2-5; the D gene is possibly TRBD2 (6 bases). The CDR3 totals 15 residues. Germline V gene sequence: CDR1 LGHNT, CDR2 FRNRAP. The covered CDR3 bases are TGTGCCAGTGGCCGTCCTCTGGGACTTCAAGAGACC. Residues: CASGRPLGLQET. The entire CDR3 protein reads CASGRPLGLQETQYF.

For this clone: The read falls 3 residues short of the CDR3 end, and the missing part is taken from the germline J gene. The V and J genes are TRBV7-3 and TRBJ2-2; D gene unclear. CDR3 length: 12 residues. V was cut by 5 bases and J by 2 bases, with 3 bases left in between. Per germline, CDR1 SGHTA and CDR2 FQGTGA. CDR3 residues: CASSPNTGELFF. CDR3 DNA (partial): TGTGCCAGCAGCCCTAACACCGGGGAG.

Of note for this clone: The read stops 3 residues short of the end of the CDR3; the missing end is completed from the germline J gene. V is TRBV2 and J is TRBJ1-1; the match to TRBD1 covers 7 bases. V trimming: 7 bases; J trimming: 4 bases; junction bases outside the gene matches: 12. The germline V gene has CDR1 SNHLY and CDR2 FYNNEI. CDR3 size: 15 residues. CDR3 region: CASTSGQADSTEAFF. The covered CDR3 bases are TGTGCCAGCACCTCTGGACAGGCCGATAGCACTGAA.

Turning to this clone: The read comes to an end 3 residues before the CDR3 does, leaving the germline J gene to fill in the end. The rearrangement uses TRBV5-6 and TRBJ2-1; possibly TRBD2 for D (6 bases). The CDR3 contains 15 residues. The ends were cut back, 3 bases at V and 2 bases at J, with 12 bases in the middle. Germline lookup yields CDR1 SGHDT and CDR2 YYEEEE. The CDR3 bases that were read are TGTGCCAGCAGCTATGGGGCTAGCGCCTACAATGAG. This encodes CASSYGASAYNE. The entire CDR3 protein is CASSYGASAYNEQFF.

Regarding this clone: The read finishes 3 residues shy of the CDR3 end, and the germline J gene is used to complete it. The chain is built from TRBV2 and TRBJ2-2, with D unclear. CDR1 is SNHLY and CDR2 is FYNNEI in the germline V gene. V lost 6 bases, J lost 7 bases, and 12 bases lay in between. CDR3 length: 13 amino acids. Here the CDR3 reads CASRSPSGGELFF. CDR3 DNA (partial): TGTGCCAGCAGATCGCCTTCGGGCGGGGAG. The variable domain in full, completed from reference TRBV2 and TRBJ2-2, reads EPEVTQTPSHQVTQMGQEVILRCVPISNHLYFYWYRQILGQKVEFLVSFYNNEISEKSEIFDDQFSVERPDGSNFTLKIRSTKLEDSAMYFCASRSPSGGELFFGEGSRLTVL.

Concerning this clone: The CDR3 goes on 3 residues after the read ends, and that part is filled in from the germline J gene. The gene calls are TRBV2 and TRBJ1-5; 9 nucleotides match TRBD1. CDR3 length: 13 residues. V lost 8 bases to trimming and J lost 4 bases; unmatched junction nucleotides: 3. Per the germline V gene, CDR1 is SNHLY and CDR2 is FYNNEI. CDR3 protein: CASSGTGNQPQHF. Incomplete CDR3 DNA: TGTGCCAGCTCCGGGACAGGGAATCAGCCC.

With regard to this clone: The CDR3 end lies 3 residues beyond the end of the read and is filled in from the germline J gene. The chain uses TRBV7-2 and TRBJ1-2; D gene ambiguous. This CDR3 is built from 13 residues. In germline, CDR1 is SGHTA, CDR2 FQGNSA. The CDR3 here is CASSLESVKGYTF. CDR3 DNA (partial): TGTGCCAGCAGCTTAGAGTCGGTAAAGGGC.

A remark on this clone: The CDR3 end lies 3 residues beyond the end of the read and is filled in from the germline J gene. J is TRBJ2-1 and V is TRBV20-1; 9 nucleotides match TRBD2. The V segment lost 6 bases and the J segment 0 bases; nucleotides outside the gene matches: 3. Per the germline V gene, CDR1 is DFQATT and CDR2 is SNEGSKA (reference sequence). This CDR3 comprises 14 residues. The sequenced part of the CDR3 DNA is TGCAGTGCCTTGACTAGCGGCTCCTACAATGAG. Protein: CSALTSGSYNE. The CDR3, in full, reads CSALTSGSYNEQFF.

As to this clone: The CDR3 is cut off 3 residues early in the read; its end comes from the germline J gene. The chain joins TRBV7-2 to TRBJ2-5; tentative D call: TRBD1 (6 bases). Looked up from germline, CDR1 is SGHTA and CDR2 is FQGNSA. V dropped 7 bases and J dropped 2 bases, with 17 bases sitting between them. The CDR3 extends over 15 amino acids. The CDR3 protein is CASTAPTGPQETQYF. The part of the CDR3 DNA that was read is TGTGCCAGCACCGCCCCGACAGGTCCTCAAGAGACC.

About this clone: The CDR3 is cut off 3 residues early in the read; its end comes from the germline J gene. The genes are TRBV19 and TRBJ2-4, with TRBD1 matching 9 bases. The germline gives CDR1 LNHDA, CDR2 SQIVND (reference sequence). The CDR3 is 15 amino acids. CDR3 region: CASSMMTGGAAGQYF. CDR3 DNA (partial): TGTGCCAGTAGTATGATGACAGGGGGAGCGGCTGGT.

Turning to this clone: The CDR3 is cut off 3 residues early in the read; its end comes from the germline J gene. This sequence joins TRBV19 and TRBJ2-5; 9 bases are a match to TRBD1. Germline loops: CDR1 LNHDA, CDR2 SQIVND (reference sequence). The V and J ends lost 6 bases and 4 bases, in that order; junction bases with no gene match: 12. This CDR3 has 16 amino acids. CDR3 in amino acids: CASRSGQGLRLETQYF. CDR3 DNA, as far as it was read: TGTGCCAGTAGGTCAGGACAGGGGTTGCGTTTAGAGACC.

The covered CDR3 bases are TGTGCCAGCAGCTTAATAACTAGCGGACAAGAGACA. Translating gives CASSLITSGQET. The entire CDR3 protein is CASSLITSGQETAFF. The rearrangement links TRBV7-9 to TRBJ1-1, with a possible D match to TRBD1 (5 bases). The read finishes 3 residues shy of the CDR3 end, and the germline J gene is used to complete it. The germline CDR1 and CDR2 sequences are SEHNR and FQNEAQ (reference sequence). The length of the CDR3 is 15 residues.

As regards this clone: A junction end diverges from the germline sequence, so it may reflect a read error. The read terminates 3 residues before the CDR3 end, so the remaining end is supplied by the germline J gene. The chain links TRBV4-2 to TRBJ1-6; 8 bases are shared with TRBD1. CDR1 is LGHNA, CDR2 YNFKEQ, per germline. The CDR3 is 15 amino acids. The CDR3: CASSQGRGQGSPLHF. CDR3 bases read: TGCGCCAGCAGCCAAGGCAGGGGGCAGGGATCACCC.

As concerns this clone: The read stops 3 residues short of the end of the CDR3; the missing end is completed from the germline J gene. The same CDR3 arises from other DNA sequences in this sample as well. The V call is TRBV2, the J call TRBJ2-7, with TRBD1 identical over 8 bases. The germline gives CDR1 SNHLY, CDR2 FYNNEI. The CDR3 is made up of 13 amino acids. V was clipped by 4 bases and J by 5 bases; unmatched bases: 4. The CDR3 region is CASSGTGINEQYF. The part of the CDR3 DNA that was read is TGTGCCAGCAGTGGGACAGGGATTAACGAG.

Of note for this clone: Read coverage stops 3 residues before the CDR3 terminus; the germline J gene supplies the remainder. The chain employs TRBV6-2 or TRBV6-3 and TRBJ2-5; D is ambiguous. Trimming removed 3 bases at V and 5 bases at J, with 4 bases between. This CDR3 has 11 residues. In germline, CDR1 is MNHEY, CDR2 SVGEGT. The CDR3 loop reads CASSYRETQYF. The sequenced CDR3 bases are TGTGCCAGCAGTTATCGTGAGACC.

About this clone: The read ends 3 residues shy of where the CDR3 ends; the end is completed using the germline J gene. The chain links TRBV5-6 to TRBJ2-2, with TRBD1 matching over 7 bases. The CDR3 is 13 residues long. Per the germline V gene, CDR1 is SGHDT and CDR2 is YYEEEE. The CDR3 loop reads CASTDREDSPLFF. The CDR3 bases that were read are TGTGCCAGCACCGACAGGGAAGATTCACCG. The entire variable domain, with the rest obtained from reference TRBV5-6 and TRBJ2-2, is as follows: DAGVTQSPTHLIKTRGQQVTLRCSPKSGHDTVSWYQQALGQGPQFIFQYYEEEERQRGNFPDRFSGHQFPNYSSELNVNALLLGDSALYLCASTDREDSPLFFGEGSRLTVL.